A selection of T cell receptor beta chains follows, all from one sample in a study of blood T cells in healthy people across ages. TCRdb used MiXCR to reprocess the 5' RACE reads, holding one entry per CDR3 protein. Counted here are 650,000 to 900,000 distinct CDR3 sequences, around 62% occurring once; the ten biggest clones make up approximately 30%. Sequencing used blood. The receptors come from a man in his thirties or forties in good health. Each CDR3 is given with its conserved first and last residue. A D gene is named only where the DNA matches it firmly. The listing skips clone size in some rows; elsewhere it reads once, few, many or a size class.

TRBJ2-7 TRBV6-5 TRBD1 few TGTGCCAGCATCGGGACAGGGGGCTACGAGCAGTACTTC CASIGTGGYEQYF
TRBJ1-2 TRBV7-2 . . TGTGCCAGCAGCTTAGCGAATAGTGCAGGGAACTATGGCTACACCTTC CASSLANSAGNYGYTF
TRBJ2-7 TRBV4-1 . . TGCGCCAGCAGCCAAGGTGAAATCTACGAGCAGTACTTC CASSQGEIYEQYF
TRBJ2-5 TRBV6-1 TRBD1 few TGTGCCTCAAACGAGGGGACAGGGAAGGAGACCCAGTACTTC CASNEGTGKETQYF
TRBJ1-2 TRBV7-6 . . TGTGCCAGCAGCTTGAATCCAGCCGTGTATGGCTACACCTTC CASSLNPAVYGYTF
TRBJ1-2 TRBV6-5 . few TGTGCCAGCAGTCCACATAGTCGCTATGGCTACACCTTC CASSPHSRYGYTF
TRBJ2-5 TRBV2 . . TGTGCCAGCAGTGTTTCCCCGACCCAGTACTTC CASSVSPTQYF
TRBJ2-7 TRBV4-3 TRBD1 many TGTGCCAGCAGTCCCCGCGGACAGGGCTCCTACGAGCAGTACTTC CASSPRGQGSYEQYF
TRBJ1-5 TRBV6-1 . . TGTGCCAGCGGCCTCTATAGCAATCAGCCCCAGCATTTT CASGLYSNQPQHF
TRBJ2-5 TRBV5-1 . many TGCGCCAGCAGCTGGACCCATCTGGAGACCCAGTACTTC CASSWTHLETQYF
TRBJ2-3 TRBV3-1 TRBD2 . TGTGCCAGCAGCCAAGGGATCGGGGCTAGCGGGGGCAAACCTACCAATACGCAGTATTTT CASSQGIGASGGKPTNTQYF
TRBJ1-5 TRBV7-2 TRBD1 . TGTGCCAGCAGCTTAGGCGCAGGGGGCTATGGACAGCCCCAGCATTTT CASSLGAGGYGQPQHF
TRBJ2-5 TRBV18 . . TGTGCCAGCTCACCACCGGGGAACTCGGGGGAGACCCAGTACTTC CASSPPGNSGETQYF
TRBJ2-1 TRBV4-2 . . TGTGCCAGCAGCCAAGAGGGGGCGGTTTACAATGAGCAGTTCTTC CASSQEGAVYNEQFF
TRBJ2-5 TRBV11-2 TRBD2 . TGTGCCAGCAGCCGCGGCGGGGGGCGATTGGAGACCCAGTACTTC CASSRGGGRLETQYF
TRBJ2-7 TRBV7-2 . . TGTGCCAGCAGCCCCCCGGGCGCCGCCTTCGAGCAGTACTTC CASSPPGAAFEQYF
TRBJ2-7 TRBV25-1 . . TGTGCCACCGGGGGGCTCTACGAGCAGTACTTC CATGGLYEQYF
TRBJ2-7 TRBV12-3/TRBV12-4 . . TGTGCCAGCAGTTTATCTGGCAGGTACACCGAGCAGTACTTC CASSLSGRYTEQYF
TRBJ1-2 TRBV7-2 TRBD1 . TGTGCCAGCAGCACCCGGACAGGGCTGAATGGCTACACCTTC CASSTRTGLNGYTF
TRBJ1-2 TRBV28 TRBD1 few TGTGCCAGCAGAGGGGGCGGAATCCTCTATGGCTACACCTTC CASRGGGILYGYTF
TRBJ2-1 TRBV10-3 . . TGTGCCATTCAATTCGGTGCCGTGAACAATGAGCAGTTCTTC CAIQFGAVNNEQFF
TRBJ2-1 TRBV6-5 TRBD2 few TGTGCCAGCAGTTTGGGGGGGTTCAATGAGCAGTTCTTC CASSLGGFNEQFF
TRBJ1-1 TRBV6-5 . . TGTGCCAGCAGATCAGTGGGGGAGGCGGCTTTCTTT CASRSVGEAAFF
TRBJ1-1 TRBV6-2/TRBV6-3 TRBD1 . TGTGCCAGCAGTCGAAACCCAGGGGGGGGTAACACTGAAGCTTTATTT CASSRNPGGGNTEALF
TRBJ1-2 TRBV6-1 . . TGTGCCAGCAGTGAAGCTGGGCAGGGCAACTATGGCTACACCTTC CASSEAGQGNYGYTF
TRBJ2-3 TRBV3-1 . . TGTGCCAGCAGCCAGGTAACTACGCAGTATTTT CASSQVTTQYF
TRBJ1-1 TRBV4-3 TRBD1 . TGCGCCAGCAGCCACTCAGGGGGGGACACTGAAGCTTTCTTT CASSHSGGDTEAFF
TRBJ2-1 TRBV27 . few TGTGCCAGCAGTTTAATGGGAGTGGGCTCCTACAATGAGCAGTTCTTC CASSLMGVGSYNEQFF
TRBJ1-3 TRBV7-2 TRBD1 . TGTGCCAGCAGCCCCGGGACAGCCATCTCTGGAAACACCATATATTTT CASSPGTAISGNTIYF
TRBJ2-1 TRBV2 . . TGTGCCAGCGAGCAGGGAGGCTTCTACAATGAGCAGTTCTTC CASEQGGFYNEQFF
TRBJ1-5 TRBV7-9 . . TGTGCCAGCAGCTTCATAGGGGAGGGTCAGCCCCAGCATTTT CASSFIGEGQPQHF
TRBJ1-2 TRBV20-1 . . TGCAGTGCTAGAGATTCGACAGGCGGCCTCAACTATGGCTACACCTTC CSARDSTGGLNYGYTF
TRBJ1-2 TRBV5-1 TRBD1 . TGCGCCAGCAGCGCAATCCTGGACAGGGGCTATGGCTACACCTTC CASSAILDRGYGYTF
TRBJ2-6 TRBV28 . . TGTGCCAGCAGTCCGGGATGGTTCCTGACTTTC CASSPGWFLTF
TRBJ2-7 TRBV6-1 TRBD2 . TGTGCCAGCAGTGAAGAGGCGGGGGATTCCTACGAGCAGTACTTC CASSEEAGDSYEQYF
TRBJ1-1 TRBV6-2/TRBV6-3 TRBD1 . TGTGCCAGCAGTTACTCTGACAGGGGAGGGGCTTTCTTT CASSYSDRGGAFF
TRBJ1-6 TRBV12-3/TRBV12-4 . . TGTGCCAGCAGTCTCGCGTGGAAGAATTCACCCCTCCACTTT CASSLAWKNSPLHF
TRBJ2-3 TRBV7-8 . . TGTGCCAGCAGCTTTCCGGCGGGGGCCTCCCCGAGGGATACGCAGTATTTT CASSFPAGASPRDTQYF
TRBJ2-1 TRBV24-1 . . TGTGCCACCAGTTTGACAGTCCATGAGCAGTTCTTC CATSLTVHEQFF
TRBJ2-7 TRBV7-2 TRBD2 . TGTGCCAGCAGCTTAACTAGCGGGGGGGACTACGAGCAGTACTTC CASSLTSGGDYEQYF
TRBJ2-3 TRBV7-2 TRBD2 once TGTGCCAGCAGCTTTGCTAGCGGGGGGTTCTTGGACACGCAGTATTTT CASSFASGGFLDTQYF
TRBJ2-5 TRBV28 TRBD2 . TGTGCCAGCAGTGGTCTAGTCGGCGGGCTAGCGGGGATCCAAGAGACCCAGTACTTC CASSGLVGGLAGIQETQYF
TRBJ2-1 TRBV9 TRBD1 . TGTGCCAGCAGCCGGGACAGCCTGATGGGCAATGAGCAGTTCTTC CASSRDSLMGNEQFF
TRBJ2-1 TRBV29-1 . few TGCAGCGTTGGGTATGGCGATGAGCAGTTCTTC CSVGYGDEQFF
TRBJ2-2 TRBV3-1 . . TGTGCCAGCAGCCAATACCCGAACACCGGGGAGCTGTTTTTT CASSQYPNTGELFF
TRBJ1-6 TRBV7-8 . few TGTGCCAGCAGCTTCTCTAGCAGTCTTAATTCACCCCTCCACTTT CASSFSSSLNSPLHF
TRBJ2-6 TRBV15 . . TGTGCCACCATGCCGGGGGGCTTTGGGGCCAACGTCCTGACTTTC CATMPGGFGANVLTF
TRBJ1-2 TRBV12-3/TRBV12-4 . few TGTGCCAGCAGTCCCATCCCGGGAAGGGAGGGCTACACCTTC CASSPIPGREGYTF
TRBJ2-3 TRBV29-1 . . TGCAGCGGTGAAAGCAGGGCCACAGATACGCAGTATTTT CSGESRATDTQYF
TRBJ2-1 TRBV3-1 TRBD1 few TGTGCCAGCAGTACGGACAGGGAATACAATGAGCAGTTCTTC CASSTDREYNEQFF
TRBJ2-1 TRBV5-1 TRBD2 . TGCGCCAGCAGCTTGGTTCTGATCTCGACTAGCGTCTACAATGAGCAGTTCTTC CASSLVLISTSVYNEQFF
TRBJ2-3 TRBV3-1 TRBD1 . TGTGCCGGCAGCCGACAGGTCGGGACAGAGACGCAGTATTTT CAGSRQVGTETQYF
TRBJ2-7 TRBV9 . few TGTGCCAGCAGCGTAGAATGGAGGGCGACAGTTCCCATGAACGAGCAGTACTTC CASSVEWRATVPMNEQYF
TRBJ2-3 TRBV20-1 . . TGCAGTGCTAGAGATGGAAGGTCTAGTCGTAATACGCAGTATTTT CSARDGRSSRNTQYF
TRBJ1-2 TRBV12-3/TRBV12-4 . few TGTGCCAGCAGTAATGACGGAGGCTATGGCTACACCTTC CASSNDGGYGYTF
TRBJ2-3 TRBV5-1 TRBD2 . TGCGCCAGCAGCCCGGGACTAGCGGGTTACACAGATACGCAGTATTTT CASSPGLAGYTDTQYF
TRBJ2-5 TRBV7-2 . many TGTGCCAGCAGCATAAAAGAGACCCAGTACTTC CASSIKETQYF
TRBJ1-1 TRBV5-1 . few TGCGCCAGCAGCATGACAGGCCCGAACACTGAAGCTTTCTTT CASSMTGPNTEAFF
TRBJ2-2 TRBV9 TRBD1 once TGTGCCAGCAGCTTAACCGGACAGGAGAACACCGGGGAGCTGTTTTTT CASSLTGQENTGELFF